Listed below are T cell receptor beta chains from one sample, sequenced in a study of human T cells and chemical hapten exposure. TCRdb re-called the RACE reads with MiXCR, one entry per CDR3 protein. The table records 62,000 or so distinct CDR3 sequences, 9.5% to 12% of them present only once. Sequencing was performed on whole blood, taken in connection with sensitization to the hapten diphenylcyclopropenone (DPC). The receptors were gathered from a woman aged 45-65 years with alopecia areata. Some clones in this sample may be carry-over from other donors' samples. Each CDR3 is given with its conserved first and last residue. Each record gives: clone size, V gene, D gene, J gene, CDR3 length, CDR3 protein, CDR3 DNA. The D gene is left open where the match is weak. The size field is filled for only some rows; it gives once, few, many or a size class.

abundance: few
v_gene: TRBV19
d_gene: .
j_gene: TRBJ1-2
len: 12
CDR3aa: CASNSDGYGYTF
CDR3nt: TGTGCCAGTAACTCGGACGGCTATGGCTACACCTTC

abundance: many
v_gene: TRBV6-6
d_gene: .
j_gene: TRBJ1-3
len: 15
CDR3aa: CASSYGGESGNTIYF
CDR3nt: TGTGCCAGCAGTTACGGCGGCGAGTCTGGAAACACCATATATTTT

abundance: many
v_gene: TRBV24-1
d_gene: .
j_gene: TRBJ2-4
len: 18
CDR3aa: CATSAAPASPLAKNIQYF
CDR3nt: TGTGCCACCAGTGCCGCCCCTGCCTCGCCCCTAGCCAAAAACATTCAGTACTTC

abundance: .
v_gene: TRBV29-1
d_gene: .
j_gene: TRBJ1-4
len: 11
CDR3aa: CSVAIGEKLFF
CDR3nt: TGCAGCGTAGCCATAGGGGAAAAACTGTTTTTT

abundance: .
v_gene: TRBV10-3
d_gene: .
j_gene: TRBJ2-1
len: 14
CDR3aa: CAISQRAGEDEQFF
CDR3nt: TGTGCCATCAGTCAGCGGGCAGGGGAGGATGAGCAGTTCTTC

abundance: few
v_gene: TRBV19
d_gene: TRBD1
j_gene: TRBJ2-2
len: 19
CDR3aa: CASSIDPWDRVRSAGELFF
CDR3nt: TGTGCCAGTAGTATAGATCCATGGGACAGGGTGAGGAGTGCCGGGGAGCTGTTTTTT

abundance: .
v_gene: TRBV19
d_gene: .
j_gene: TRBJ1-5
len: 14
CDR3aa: CASMVVVGTEPQHF
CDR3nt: TGTGCCAGTATGGTAGTTGTGGGGACCGAACCCCAGCATTTT

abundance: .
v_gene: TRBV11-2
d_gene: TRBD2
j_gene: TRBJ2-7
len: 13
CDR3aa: CASSLPSGNEQYF
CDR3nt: TGTGCCAGCAGCTTACCTAGCGGGAACGAGCAGTACTTC

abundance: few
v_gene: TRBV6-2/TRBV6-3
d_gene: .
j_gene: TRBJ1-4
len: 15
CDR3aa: CASTLGPAGNEKLFF
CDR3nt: TGTGCCAGCACCCTCGGCCCCGCCGGGAATGAAAAACTGTTTTTT

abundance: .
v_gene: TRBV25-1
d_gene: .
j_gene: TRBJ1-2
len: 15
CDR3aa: CASSAIGTGNYGYTF
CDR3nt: TGTGCCAGCAGTGCAATAGGGACGGGTAACTATGGCTACACCTTC

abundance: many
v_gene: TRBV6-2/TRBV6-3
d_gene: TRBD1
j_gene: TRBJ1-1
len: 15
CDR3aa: CASSYGDSRNTEAFF
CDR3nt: TGTGCCAGCAGTTACGGGGACAGCCGGAACACTGAAGCTTTCTTT

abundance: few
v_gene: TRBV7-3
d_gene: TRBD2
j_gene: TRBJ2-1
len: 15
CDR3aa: CASRSGTTLYNEQFF
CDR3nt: TGTGCCAGCAGGTCCGGGACTACCCTCTACAATGAGCAGTTCTTC

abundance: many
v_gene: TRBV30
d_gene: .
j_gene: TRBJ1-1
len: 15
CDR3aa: CAWALGGRANTEAFF
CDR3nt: TGTGCCTGGGCCCTCGGGGGCAGGGCGAACACTGAAGCTTTCTTT

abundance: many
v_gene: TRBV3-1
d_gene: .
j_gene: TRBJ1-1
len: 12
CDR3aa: CASSRHGTEAFF
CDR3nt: TGTGCCAGCAGCCGACACGGCACTGAAGCTTTCTTT

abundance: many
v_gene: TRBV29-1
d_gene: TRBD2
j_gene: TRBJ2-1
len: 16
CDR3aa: CSKLGTSGTGRNEQFF
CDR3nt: TGCAGCAAACTTGGGACTAGCGGGACGGGTCGCAATGAGCAGTTCTTC

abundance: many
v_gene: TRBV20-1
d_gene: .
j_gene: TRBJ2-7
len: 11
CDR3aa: CSARERLVSYF
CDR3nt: TGCAGTGCTAGAGAAAGACTAGTTTCGTACTTC

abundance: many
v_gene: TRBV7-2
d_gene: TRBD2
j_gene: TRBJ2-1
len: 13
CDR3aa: CASSPRVSGASVF
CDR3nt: TGTGCCAGCAGCCCCCGCGTTAGCGGGGCGTCGGTCTTC

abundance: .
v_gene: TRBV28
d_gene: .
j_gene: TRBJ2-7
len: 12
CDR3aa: CASSLSYYEQYF
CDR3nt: TGTGCCAGCAGTTTATCCTACTACGAGCAGTACTTC

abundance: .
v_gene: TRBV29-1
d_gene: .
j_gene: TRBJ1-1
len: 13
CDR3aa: CSVVVDIGTEAFF
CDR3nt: TGCAGCGTTGTCGTGGACATTGGCACTGAAGCTTTCTTT

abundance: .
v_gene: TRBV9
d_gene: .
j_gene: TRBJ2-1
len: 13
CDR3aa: CASSVASYNEQFF
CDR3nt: TGTGCCAGCAGCGTAGCCAGCTACAATGAGCAGTTCTTC

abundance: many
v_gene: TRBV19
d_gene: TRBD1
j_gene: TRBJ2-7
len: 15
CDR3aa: CASSGFGTGSYEQYF
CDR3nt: TGTGCCAGTAGTGGCTTCGGGACAGGCTCCTACGAGCAGTACTTC

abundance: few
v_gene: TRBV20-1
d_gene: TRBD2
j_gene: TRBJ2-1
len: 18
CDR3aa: CSARDPRLAGDSSNEQFF
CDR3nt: TGCAGTGCTAGAGATCCGAGACTAGCGGGAGATTCGAGCAATGAGCAGTTCTTC